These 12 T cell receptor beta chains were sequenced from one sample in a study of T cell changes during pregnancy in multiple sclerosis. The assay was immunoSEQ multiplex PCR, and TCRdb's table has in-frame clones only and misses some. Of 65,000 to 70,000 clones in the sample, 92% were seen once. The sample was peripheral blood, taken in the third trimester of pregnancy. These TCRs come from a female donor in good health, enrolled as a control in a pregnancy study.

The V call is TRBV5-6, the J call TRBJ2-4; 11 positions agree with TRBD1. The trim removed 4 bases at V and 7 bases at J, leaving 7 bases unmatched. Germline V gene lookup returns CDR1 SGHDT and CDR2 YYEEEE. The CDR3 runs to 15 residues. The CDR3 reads CASSLGGTGGNIQYF. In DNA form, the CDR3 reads TGTGCCAGCAGCCTGGGAGGGACAGGGGGGAACATTCAGTACTTC.

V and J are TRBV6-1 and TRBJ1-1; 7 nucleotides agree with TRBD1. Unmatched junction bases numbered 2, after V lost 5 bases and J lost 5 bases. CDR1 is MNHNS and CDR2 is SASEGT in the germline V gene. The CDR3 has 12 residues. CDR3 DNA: TGTGCCAGCAGTTCGACAGGGACTGAAGCTTTCTTT. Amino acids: CASSSTGTEAFF.

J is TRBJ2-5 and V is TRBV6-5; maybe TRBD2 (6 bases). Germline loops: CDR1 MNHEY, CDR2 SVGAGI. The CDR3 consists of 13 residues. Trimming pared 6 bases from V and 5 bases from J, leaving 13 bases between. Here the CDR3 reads CASRRSSAETQYF. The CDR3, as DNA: TGTGCCAGCAGGAGGTCTAGCGCGGAGACCCAGTACTTC.

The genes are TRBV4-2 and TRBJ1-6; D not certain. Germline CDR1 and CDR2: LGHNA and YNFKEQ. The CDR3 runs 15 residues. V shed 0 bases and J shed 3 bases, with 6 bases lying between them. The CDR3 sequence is CASSQDNIYNSPLHF. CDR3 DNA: TGTGCCAGCAGCCAAGACAACATCTATAATTCACCCCTCCACTTT.

In DNA form, the CDR3 reads TGTGCCAGCAGTGAAGCGGAGCTAGCGGGAGCGGAGACCCAGTACTTC. This translates into CASSEAELAGAETQYF. The chain uses TRBV6-1 and TRBJ2-5, with 10 bases matching TRBD2. Germline V gene data show CDR1 as MNHNS and CDR2 as SASEGT. V shed 0 bases, J shed 5 bases, and the junction held 6 bases outside the gene matches. The CDR3 sequence is 16 residues long.

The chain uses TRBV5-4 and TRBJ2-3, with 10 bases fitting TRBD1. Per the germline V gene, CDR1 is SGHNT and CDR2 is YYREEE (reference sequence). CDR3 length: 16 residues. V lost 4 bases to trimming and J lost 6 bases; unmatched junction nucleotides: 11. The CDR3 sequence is CASSADPRDRGDTQYF. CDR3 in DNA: TGTGCCAGCAGCGCGGACCCCCGGGACAGGGGTGATACGCAGTATTTT.

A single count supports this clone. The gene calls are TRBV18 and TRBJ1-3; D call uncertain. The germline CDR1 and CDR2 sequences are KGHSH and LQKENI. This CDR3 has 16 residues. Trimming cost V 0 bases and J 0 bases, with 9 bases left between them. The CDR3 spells CASSPPTPYSGNTIYF. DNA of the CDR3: TGTGCCAGCTCACCACCGACACCTTACTCTGGAAACACCATATATTTT.

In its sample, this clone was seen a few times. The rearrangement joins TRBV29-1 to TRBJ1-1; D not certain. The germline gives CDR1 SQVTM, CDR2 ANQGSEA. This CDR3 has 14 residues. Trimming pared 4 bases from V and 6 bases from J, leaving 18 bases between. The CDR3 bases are TGCAGCGTTGCGGAAGGGAGCTCGGGTTCTGAAGCTTTCTTT. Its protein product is CSVAEGSSGSEAFF. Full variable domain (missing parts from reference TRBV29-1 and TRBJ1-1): SAVISQKPSRDICQRGTSLTIQCQVDSQVTMMFWYRQQPGQSLTLIATANQGSEATYESGFVIDKFPISRPNLTFSTLTVSNMSPEDSSIYLCSVAEGSSGSEAFFGQGTRLTVV.

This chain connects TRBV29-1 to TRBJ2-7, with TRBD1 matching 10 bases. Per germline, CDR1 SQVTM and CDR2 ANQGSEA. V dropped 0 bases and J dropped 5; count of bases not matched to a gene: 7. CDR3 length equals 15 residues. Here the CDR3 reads CSVEDRTGTGDEQYF. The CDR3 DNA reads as TGCAGCGTTGAAGACCGCACCGGGACAGGGGACGAGCAGTACTTC.

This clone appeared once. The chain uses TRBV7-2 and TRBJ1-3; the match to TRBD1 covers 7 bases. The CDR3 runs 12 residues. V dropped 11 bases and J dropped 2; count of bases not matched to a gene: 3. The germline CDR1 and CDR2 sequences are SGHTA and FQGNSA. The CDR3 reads CASGQAGNTIYF. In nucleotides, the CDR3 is TGTGCCTCCGGACAGGCTGGAAACACCATATATTTT.

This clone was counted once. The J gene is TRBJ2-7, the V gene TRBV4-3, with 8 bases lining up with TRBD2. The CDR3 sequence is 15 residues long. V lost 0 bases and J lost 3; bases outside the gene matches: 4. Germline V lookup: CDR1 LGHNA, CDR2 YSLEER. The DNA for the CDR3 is TGCGCCAGCAGCCAAGACGGGAGGGGAGGCTACGAGCAGTACTTC. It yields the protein CASSQDGRGGYEQYF.

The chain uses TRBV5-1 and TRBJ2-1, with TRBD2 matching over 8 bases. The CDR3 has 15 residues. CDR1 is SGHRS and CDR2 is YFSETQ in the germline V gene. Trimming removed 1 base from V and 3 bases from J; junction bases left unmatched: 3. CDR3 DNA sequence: TGCGCCAGCAGCTTGAAAGCGGGGGTCTACAATGAGCAGTTCTTC. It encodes CASSLKAGVYNEQFF.